The entry below gives a single T cell receptor (beta chain) sequence along with its context. Its antigen remains unidentified. The sample originates from a study of CD8 T cells in ankylosing spondylitis. Whole-study findings and limits: Blood from ankylosing spondylitis patients appeared to carry a characteristic roughly 8-variant TCR beta motif. Matched ankylosing spondylitis synovial fluid reportedly showed significant enrichment of disease-linked clones.

TCRdb independently ran MiXCR on the 5' RACE reads; one entry per CDR3 protein. The sample carries some 250,000 distinct CDR3 sequences, about 10% recorded once. V shed 10 bases, J shed 8 bases, and the junction held 13 bases outside the gene matches. Per germline, CDR1 SGHRS and CDR2 YFSETQ. The CDR3 is 14 residues long. The sample was blood, either unsorted or a sorted T cell fraction (not recorded which). The clonotype originates from a male donor with ankylosing spondylitis or in good health (not recorded which). The chain joins TRBV5-1 to TRBJ2-1; TRBD2 agrees at 9 bases. The CDR3 DNA sequence: TGCGCCGGCTCTAGCGGGACTGGGAAGGATGAGCAGTTCTTC. Its translation is CAGSSGTGKDEQFF.